Following are 21 T cell receptor beta chains from one sample sequenced in a study of blood T cell repertoires in COVID-19. TCRdb keeps only in-frame clones here, not all; method: immunoSEQ multiplex PCR. Of 55,000 to 75,000 clones detected, around 80% appear once; the ten largest clones hold approximately 3.5%. The sequenced sample was peripheral blood. These receptor sequences come from a man between 60 and 70 years old with acute or convalescent COVID-19.

DNA of the CDR3: TGTGCCAGCAGATCGGGACAGGGGTACGAAAAACTGTTTTTT. Encoded protein: CASRSGQGYEKLFF. The gene calls are TRBV28 and TRBJ1-4, with TRBD1 identical over 10 bases. Germline assignment: CDR1 MDHEN and CDR2 SYDVKM. The CDR3 length is 14 residues. V trimming: 6 bases; J trimming: 8 bases; junction bases outside the gene matches: 6.

This sequence joins TRBV5-1 and TRBJ1-1, with D possibly TRBD1 on 5 matching bases. Trimming left V 0 bases short and J 1 base short, with 10 bases between. The germline V gene encodes CDR1 SGHRS and CDR2 YFSETQ. There are 15 residues in the CDR3. The CDR3 region has the DNA TGCGCCAGCAGCTTGGAAGGGGTCCCGAACACTGAAGCTTTCTTT. Translated, it gives CASSLEGVPNTEAFF. The variable domain in full, with the rest retrieved from reference TRBV5-1 and TRBJ1-1, is KAGVTQTPRYLIKTRGQQVTLSCSPISGHRSVSWYQQTPGQGLQFLFEYFSETQRNKGNFPGRFSGRQFSNSRSEMNVSTLELGDSALYLCASSLEGVPNTEAFFGQGTRLTVV.

The chain recombines TRBV7-3 with TRBJ2-3; unclear D gene. CDR3 length: 14 residues. Germline assignment: CDR1 SGHTA and CDR2 FQGTGA. V lost 4 bases to trimming and J lost 4 bases, with 12 bases between them. In nucleotides, the CDR3 is TGTGCCAGCAGCTCGGATGGCGCGGCAGATACGCAGTATTTT. Its translation: CASSSDGAADTQYF.

The rearrangement uses TRBV5-1 and TRBJ2-1; the match to TRBD2 covers 12 bases. Losses at the gene ends were 0 bases for V and 8 bases for J; bases not matched to a gene: 12. Germline CDR1 reads SGHRS; CDR2 reads YFSETQ. This CDR3 has 18 residues. As DNA, the CDR3 is TGCGCCAGCAGCTTGGGAAGGGGAACTAGCGGGAGGATCTATGAGCAGTTCTTC. Its protein product is CASSLGRGTSGRIYEQFF.

The V and J genes are TRBV30 and TRBJ2-5; 8 nucleotides match TRBD2. CDR3 length: 15 amino acids. V was pared by 2 bases and J by 1 base, with 6 bases of the junction left unmatched. Looked up from germline, CDR1 is GTSNPN and CDR2 is SVGIG (reference sequence). The CDR3, as DNA: TGTGCCTGGAGTATGACTAGCGCCATCCAAGAGACCCAGTACTTC. Encoded protein: CAWSMTSAIQETQYF.

The chain is built from TRBV30 and TRBJ2-2; D might be TRBD2 (5 bases). The V gene's germline CDR1 is GTSNPN and CDR2 SVGIG (reference sequence). The CDR3 covers 15 residues. Trimming shortened V by 3 bases and J by 4 bases, and 15 bases separated the two germline ends. CDR3 DNA sequence: TGTGCCTGGAGAAGGACCGACGGAGGCACCGGGGAGCTGTTTTTT. Translating gives CAWRRTDGGTGELFF.

The chain combines TRBV28 with TRBJ2-3, with TRBD2 matching 14 bases. The CDR3 extends over 23 amino acids. CDR1 and CDR2 (germline): MDHEN, SYDVKM. The V and J ends lost 2 bases and 5 bases, in that order; junction bases with no gene match: 24. CDR3 in DNA: TGTGCCAGCAGTTTAGGAGGGGTAGGGGGGATCGGGACTAGCGGGAGAAGTGGAGATACGCAGTATTTT. Its protein product is CASSLGGVGGIGTSGRSGDTQYF.

This chain uses TRBV12-3 or TRBV12-4 with TRBJ2-4; the D is unclear. Trimming pared 3 bases from V and 10 bases from J, leaving 7 bases between. The CDR3 length is 11 residues. The CDR3 protein is CASSFDRIQYF. CDR3 DNA sequence: TGTGCCAGCAGTTTCGATAGAATTCAGTACTTC.

The rearrangement uses TRBV28 and TRBJ1-5, with D unresolved. V lost 6 bases and J lost 0, with 3 bases in between. Germline CDR1 MDHEN, CDR2 SYDVKM. The CDR3 sequence is 12 residues long. CDR3: CASSYSNQPQHF. The CDR3 nucleotides are TGTGCCAGCAGCTATAGCAATCAGCCCCAGCATTTT. Variable domain in full (rest from reference TRBV28 and TRBJ1-5): DVKVTQSSRYLVKRTGEKVFLECVQDMDHENMFWYRQDPGLGLRLIYFSYDVKMKEKGDIPEGYSVSREKKERFSLILESASTNQTSMYLCASSYSNQPQHFGDGTRLSIL.

This chain uses TRBV27 with TRBJ1-5, with 7 nucleotides matching TRBD1. CDR3 size: 16 residues. V dropped 3 bases and J dropped 3; count of bases not matched to a gene: 8. Germline V gives CDR1 MNHEY, CDR2 SMNVEV (reference sequence). The CDR3 reads CASSFTSTGTNQPQHF. The CDR3 nucleotides are TGTGCCAGCAGTTTCACTTCGACAGGGACCAATCAGCCCCAGCATTTT.

The genes are TRBV7-3 and TRBJ2-1, with TRBD2 matching 8 bases. V shed 0 bases, J shed 3 bases, and the junction held 1 base outside the gene matches. CDR1 and CDR2 (germline): SGHTA, FQGTGA. The CDR3 extends over 15 amino acids. CDR3 amino acids: CASSLTGTSYNEQFF. As DNA, the CDR3 is TGTGCCAGCAGCTTAACCGGGACTAGCTACAATGAGCAGTTCTTC.

This chain links TRBV4-1 with TRBJ1-4; 8 bases fit TRBD1. With V trimmed by 4 bases and J by 6 bases, 10 bases remained unmatched. The germline gives CDR1 MGHRA, CDR2 YSYEKL. The CDR3 loop spans 16 amino acids. DNA for the CDR3: TGCGCCAGCAGCCTAGGGCCCGGGACAGGAGATGAAAAACTGTTTTTT. This translates into CASSLGPGTGDEKLFF.

This sequence joins TRBV10-3 and TRBJ2-5; 11 bases fit TRBD2. CDR3 length: 15 residues. From germline, CDR1 is ENHRY and CDR2 SYGVKD. J was trimmed by 1 base and V by 10 bases; bases with no gene match: 8. Here the CDR3 reads CATATGLAVQETQYF. CDR3 DNA sequence: TGTGCCACGGCGACGGGACTAGCGGTCCAAGAGACCCAGTACTTC.

Concerning this clone: Germline is not matched at one junction end, which may reflect a read error. V and J are TRBV5-1 and TRBJ2-2, with TRBD2 as a possible D gene (5 bases). The germline CDR1 and CDR2 sequences are SGHRS and YFSETQ. This CDR3 contains 15 residues. The CDR3 sequence: CASGFRTSNTGELFF. CDR3 DNA sequence: TGCGCCAGCGGCTTTAGGACTTCAAACACCGGGGAGCTGTTTTTT.

This chain links TRBV30 with TRBJ1-6; no reliable D call. From germline, CDR1 is GTSNPN and CDR2 SVGIG (reference sequence). V lost 6 bases to trimming and J lost 10 bases, with 25 bases between them. The CDR3 spans 16 residues. The CDR3 DNA sequence: TGTGCCTGTTTGATTCGGGGTCGCGGGCAGGAATCACCCCTCCACTTT. It encodes CACLIRGRGQESPLHF.

This chain connects TRBV18 to TRBJ2-5, with 7 bases aligning to TRBD1. The V gene's germline CDR1 is KGHSH and CDR2 LQKENI. Losses at the gene ends were 3 bases for V and 2 bases for J; bases not matched to a gene: 6. This CDR3 comprises 15 residues. The CDR3 spells CASSPSDRKQETQYF. Written as DNA, the CDR3 is TGTGCCAGCTCACCCTCGGACAGGAAACAAGAGACCCAGTACTTC.

V and J are TRBV15 and TRBJ2-1; 8 positions match TRBD2. The junction had 9 bases not matched to a gene; V was cut back by 0 bases and J by 8 bases. The CDR3 length is 16 residues. The germline CDR1 and CDR2 sequences are LNHNV and YYDKDF (reference sequence). CDR3 sequence reads: CATSRDLSGRVDEQFF. CDR3 DNA: TGTGCCACCAGCAGAGATCTAAGCGGGAGAGTCGATGAGCAGTTCTTC.

This clone was found a few times. The chain couples TRBV29-1 to TRBJ1-4; D unresolved. The CDR3 is 12 residues long. The V gene lost 5 bases and the J gene lost 7 bases, with 11 bases spanning the gap. Germline-derived CDR1 and CDR2 are SQVTM and ANQGSEA. This CDR3 reads CSVPASGEKLFF. CDR3 coding DNA: TGCAGCGTTCCCGCCTCCGGTGAAAAACTGTTTTTT.

The gene calls are TRBV7-8 and TRBJ2-1; 14 bases line up with TRBD2. CDR3 length: 18 amino acids. The germline gives CDR1 SGHVS, CDR2 FQNEAQ. J lost 4 bases, V lost 5 bases, and 10 bases had no gene match. The CDR3 DNA is TGTGCCAGCAGCCGAGGACTAGCGGGAGGACCGTATTACAATGAGCAGTTCTTC. Encoded protein: CASSRGLAGGPYYNEQFF.

The gene calls are TRBV5-1 and TRBJ1-1; the D gene is possibly TRBD1 (6 bases). V was pared by 5 bases and J by 3 bases, with 14 bases between. The CDR3 runs 14 residues. Per germline, CDR1 SGHRS and CDR2 YFSETQ. This CDR3 reads CASREGGGYTEAFF. The CDR3 DNA reads TGCGCCAGCAGGGAGGGAGGGGGGTACACTGAAGCTTTCTTT.

The chain carries TRBV11-3 and TRBJ2-1; D perhaps matches TRBD2 (5 bases). CDR1 and CDR2 (germline): SGHNT, YENEEA. V was clipped by 1 base and J by 8 bases, with 9 bases between them. This CDR3 region has 13 residues. CDR3 region: CASSLAGDDEQFF. CDR3 DNA: TGTGCCAGCAGCTTAGCCGGGGATGATGAGCAGTTCTTC.